Below, 7 T cell receptor beta chains from the same sample are listed, as sequenced in a study of shared clonotypes between healthy human individuals. The data were produced by immunoSEQ multiplex PCR, yet TCRdb's version contains in-frame clones alone and is incomplete. Here the sample spans approximately 1.5 million clones, approximately 98% being singletons. The sequenced sample consisted of naive CD4+ T cells sorted from blood. Subset reported: CD45RA+ positively selected. These receptors all come from a man aged 25 to 45 in good health.

This sequence joins TRBV7-8 and TRBJ2-3, with 7 positions matching TRBD1. Germline trimming cut 7 bases from V and 3 bases from J; bases unmatched to any gene: 4. The CDR3 totals 13 residues. Germline CDR1 reads SGHVS; CDR2 reads FQNEAQ. CDR3 in amino acids: CASNNRGTDTQYF. The CDR3 DNA reads as TGTGCCAGCAACAACAGGGGTACAGATACGCAGTATTTT.

V gene TRBV2 combines with J gene TRBJ2-5; 9 bases line up with TRBD1. CDR3 length: 18 residues. After removal of 5 bases from V and 5 bases from J, the junction contained 18 bases not matched to a gene. Germline CDR1 is SNHLY and CDR2 is FYNNEI. DNA for the CDR3: TGTGCCAGCAGTCCCGGGACAGGGAGTCGAATCGAAGCGGAGACCCAGTACTTC. This translates into CASSPGTGSRIEAETQYF.

V is TRBV29-1 and J is TRBJ2-7, with 11 bases aligning to TRBD1. Germline V gene lookup returns CDR1 SQVTM and CDR2 ANQGSEA. J gave up 6 bases and V 4 bases, and 5 bases lay outside the gene matches. The CDR3 spans 13 residues. CDR3 region: CSVGGTGGTEQYF. CDR3 nucleotides: TGCAGCGTTGGTGGGACAGGGGGGACCGAGCAGTACTTC.

This clone has only one observation. The chain combines TRBV7-6 with TRBJ2-3; D possibly corresponds to TRBD2 (6 bases). Germline V gives CDR1 SGHVS, CDR2 FNYEAQ. The V end lost 5 bases, the J end lost 3 bases, and 18 bases lay between the germline ends. CDR3 size: 16 residues. The CDR3 bases are TGTGCCAGCAGCCTGTCGGCCGGGAGTTTTACAGATACGCAGTATTTT. Translated, it gives CASSLSAGSFTDTQYF.

The genes are TRBV2 and TRBJ1-1, with unresolved D. The CDR3 extends over 13 amino acids. Germline assignment: CDR1 SNHLY and CDR2 FYNNEI. Deletions cut 6 bases from V and 1 base from J, with 9 bases between. For the CDR3, the DNA is TGTGCCAGCAGGGGGTACCGGAACACTGAAGCTTTCTTT. Its protein is CASRGYRNTEAFF.

V usage is TRBV30 and J usage is TRBJ2-5, with 8 bases matching TRBD1. The CDR3 sequence is 12 residues long. Losses at the gene ends were 6 bases for V and 5 bases for J; bases not matched to a gene: 5. Germline CDR1 is GTSNPN and CDR2 is SVGIG (reference sequence). The CDR3 DNA follows: TGTGCCTGTTCAGGGGGCGGTGAGACCCAGTACTTC. Translation gives CACSGGGETQYF. The whole variable domain, filled in from reference TRBV30 and TRBJ2-5, reads SQTIHQWPATLVQPVGSPLSLECTVEGTSNPNLYWYRQAAGRGLQLLFYSVGIGQISSEVPQNLSASRPQDRQFILSSKKLLLSDSGFYLCACSGGGETQYFGPGTRLLVL.

This chain joins TRBV11-2 and TRBJ1-4; D is unresolved. The CDR3 is 13 residues long. The V gene lost 3 bases and the J gene lost 10 bases, with 12 bases spanning the gap. The germline V gene has CDR1 SGHAT and CDR2 FQNNGV. The CDR3 DNA sequence: TGTGCCAGCAGCTTGGACGGGTCTCGAAAACTGTTTTTT. It yields the protein CASSLDGSRKLFF. The whole variable domain, filled in from reference TRBV11-2 and TRBJ1-4, reads EAGVAQSPRYKIIEKRQSVAFWCNPISGHATLYWYQQILGQGPKLLIQFQNNGVVDDSQLPKDRFSAERLKGVDSTLKIQPAKLEDSAVYLCASSLDGSRKLFFGSGTQLSVL.